This TCR beta chain was recovered during a study of T cell responses to AZD1222 COVID-19 vaccine. Trimming removed 1 base from V and 8 bases from J; junction bases left unmatched: 10. Germline CDR1 is LNHDA and CDR2 is SQIVND (reference sequence). CDR3 length: 16 residues. TCRdb's copy holds only in-frame clones and misses some; the assay was immunoSEQ multiplex PCR. Here the sample spans 80,000 or so clones, about 85% being singletons. Findings and caveats of the study: Along spike, vaccine-associated CD4 TCRs were found throughout, with dominance at 160-218 and 743-854.

A note on this clone: Its antigen is unidentified.

The sequence derives from an adult in good health. The sequenced sample was peripheral blood, obtained on day 0 of AZD1222 vaccination. The V call is TRBV19, the J call TRBJ2-4, with 8 bases lining up with TRBD1. The CDR3: CASSIGKSTGGYIQYF. The CDR3 nucleotides are TGTGCCAGTAGTATAGGAAAGTCAACAGGGGGTTACATTCAGTACTTC.